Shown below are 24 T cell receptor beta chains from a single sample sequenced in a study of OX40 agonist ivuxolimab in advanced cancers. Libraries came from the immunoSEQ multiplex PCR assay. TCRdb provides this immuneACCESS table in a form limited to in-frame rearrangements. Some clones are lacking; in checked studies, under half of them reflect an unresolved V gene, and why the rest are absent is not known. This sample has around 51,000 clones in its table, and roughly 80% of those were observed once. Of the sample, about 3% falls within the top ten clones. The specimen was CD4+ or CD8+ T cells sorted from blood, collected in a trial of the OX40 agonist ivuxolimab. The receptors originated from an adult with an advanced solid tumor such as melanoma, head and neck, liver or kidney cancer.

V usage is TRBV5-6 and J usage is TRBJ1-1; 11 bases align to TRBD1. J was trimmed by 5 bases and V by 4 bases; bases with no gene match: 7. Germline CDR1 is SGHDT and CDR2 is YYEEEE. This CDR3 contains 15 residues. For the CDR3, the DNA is TGTGCCAGCAGCCCACCCCGGGACAGGGGGACTGAAGCTTTCTTT. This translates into CASSPPRDRGTEAFF.

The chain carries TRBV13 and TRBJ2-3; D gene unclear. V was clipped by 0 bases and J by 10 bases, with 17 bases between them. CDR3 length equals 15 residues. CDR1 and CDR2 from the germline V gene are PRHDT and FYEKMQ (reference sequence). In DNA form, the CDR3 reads TGTGCCAGCAGCTTAGGTGCGGTCAGTTCTAATGCGCAGTATTTT. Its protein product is CASSLGAVSSNAQYF.

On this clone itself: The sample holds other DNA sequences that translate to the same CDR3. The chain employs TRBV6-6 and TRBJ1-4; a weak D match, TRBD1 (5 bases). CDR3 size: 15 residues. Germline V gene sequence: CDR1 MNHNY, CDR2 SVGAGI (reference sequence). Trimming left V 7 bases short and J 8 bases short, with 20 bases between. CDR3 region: CASTPIGQGGEKLFF. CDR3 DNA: TGTGCCAGCACCCCTATCGGGCAGGGTGGGGAAAAACTGTTTTTT.

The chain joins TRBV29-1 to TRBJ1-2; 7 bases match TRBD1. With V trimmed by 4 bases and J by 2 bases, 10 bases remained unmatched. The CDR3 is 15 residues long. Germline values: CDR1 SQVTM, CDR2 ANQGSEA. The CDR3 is CSVGWQGDINYGYTF. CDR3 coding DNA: TGCAGCGTTGGTTGGCAGGGGGACATAAACTATGGCTACACCTTC. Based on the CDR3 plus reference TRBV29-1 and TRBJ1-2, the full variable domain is SAVISQKPSRDICQRGTSLTIQCQVDSQVTMMFWYRQQPGQSLTLIATANQGSEATYESGFVIDKFPISRPNLTFSTLTVSNMSPEDSSIYLCSVGWQGDINYGYTFGSGTRLTVV.

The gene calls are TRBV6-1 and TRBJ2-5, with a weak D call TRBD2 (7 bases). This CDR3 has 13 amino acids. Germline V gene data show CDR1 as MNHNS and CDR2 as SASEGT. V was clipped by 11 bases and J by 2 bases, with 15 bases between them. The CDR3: CAGRKGGQETQYF. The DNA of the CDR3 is TGTGCCGGCCGCAAGGGGGGGCAAGAGACCCAGTACTTC.

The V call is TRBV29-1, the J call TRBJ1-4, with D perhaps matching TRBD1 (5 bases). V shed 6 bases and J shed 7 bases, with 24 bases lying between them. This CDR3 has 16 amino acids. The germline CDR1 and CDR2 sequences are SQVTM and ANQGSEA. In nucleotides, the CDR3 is TGCAGCGTCGTGAACCGGGACCTCGGTACTGGTGAAAAACTGTTTTTT. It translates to CSVVNRDLGTGEKLFF. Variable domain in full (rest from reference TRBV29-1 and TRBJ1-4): SAVISQKPSRDICQRGTSLTIQCQVDSQVTMMFWYRQQPGQSLTLIATANQGSEATYESGFVIDKFPISRPNLTFSTLTVSNMSPEDSSIYLCSVVNRDLGTGEKLFFGSGTQLSVL.

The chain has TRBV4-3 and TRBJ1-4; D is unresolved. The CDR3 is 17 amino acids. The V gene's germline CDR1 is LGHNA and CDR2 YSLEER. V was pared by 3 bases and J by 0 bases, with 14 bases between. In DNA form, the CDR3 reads TGCGCCAGCAGCCACAACGATCCGAGGGCAACTAATGAAAAACTGTTTTTT. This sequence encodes CASSHNDPRATNEKLFF.

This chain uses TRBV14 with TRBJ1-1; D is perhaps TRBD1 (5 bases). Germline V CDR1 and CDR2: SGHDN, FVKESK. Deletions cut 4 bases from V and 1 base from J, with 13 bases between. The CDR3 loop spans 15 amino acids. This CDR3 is CASSPSAGGNTEAFF. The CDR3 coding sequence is TGTGCCAGCAGCCCTAGCGCCGGGGGGAACACTGAAGCTTTCTTT.

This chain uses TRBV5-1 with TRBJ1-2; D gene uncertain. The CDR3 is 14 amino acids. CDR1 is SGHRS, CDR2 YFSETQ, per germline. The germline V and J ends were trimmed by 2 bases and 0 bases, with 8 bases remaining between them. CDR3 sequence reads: CASSLNIANYGYTF. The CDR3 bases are TGCGCCAGCAGCTTAAACATCGCTAACTATGGCTACACCTTC.

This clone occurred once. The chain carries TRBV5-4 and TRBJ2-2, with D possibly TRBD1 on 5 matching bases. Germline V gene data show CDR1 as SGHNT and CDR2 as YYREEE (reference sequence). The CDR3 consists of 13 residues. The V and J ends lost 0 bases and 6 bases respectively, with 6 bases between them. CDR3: CASSLAGPGELFF. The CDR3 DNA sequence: TGTGCCAGCAGCTTGGCAGGGCCCGGGGAGCTGTTTTTT.

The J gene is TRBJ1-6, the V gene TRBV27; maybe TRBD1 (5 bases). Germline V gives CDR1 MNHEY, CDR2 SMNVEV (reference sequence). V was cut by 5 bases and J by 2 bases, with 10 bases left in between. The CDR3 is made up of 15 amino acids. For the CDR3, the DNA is TGTGCCAGCAGTCAGCGGGACCCCTATAATTCACCCCTCCACTTT. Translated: CASSQRDPYNSPLHF.

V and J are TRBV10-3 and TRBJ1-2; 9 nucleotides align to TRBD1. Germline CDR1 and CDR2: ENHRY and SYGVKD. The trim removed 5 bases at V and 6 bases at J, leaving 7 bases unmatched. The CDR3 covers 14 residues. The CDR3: CAISQGQGGDGYTF. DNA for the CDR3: TGTGCCATCAGTCAGGGACAGGGAGGGGATGGCTACACCTTC.

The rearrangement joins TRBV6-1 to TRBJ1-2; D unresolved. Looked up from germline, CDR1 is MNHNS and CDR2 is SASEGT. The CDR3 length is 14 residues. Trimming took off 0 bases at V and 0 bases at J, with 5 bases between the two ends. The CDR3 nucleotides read TGTGCCAGCAGTGAAGCGGGGTCTAACTATGGCTACACCTTC. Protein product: CASSEAGSNYGYTF.

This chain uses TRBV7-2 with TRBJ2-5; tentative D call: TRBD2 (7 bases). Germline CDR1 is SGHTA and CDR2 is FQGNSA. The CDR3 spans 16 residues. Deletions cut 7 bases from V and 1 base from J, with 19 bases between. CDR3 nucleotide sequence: TGTGCCAGCAACTGGGGGGGACCGGGGGCCCAAGAGACCCAGTACTTC. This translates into CASNWGGPGAQETQYF.

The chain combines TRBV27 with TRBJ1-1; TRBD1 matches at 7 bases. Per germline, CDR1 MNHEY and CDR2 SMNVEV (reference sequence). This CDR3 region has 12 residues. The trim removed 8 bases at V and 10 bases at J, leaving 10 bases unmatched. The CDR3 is CASQGQSRGAFF. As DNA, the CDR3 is TGTGCCAGCCAGGGACAGTCCAGAGGAGCTTTCTTT.

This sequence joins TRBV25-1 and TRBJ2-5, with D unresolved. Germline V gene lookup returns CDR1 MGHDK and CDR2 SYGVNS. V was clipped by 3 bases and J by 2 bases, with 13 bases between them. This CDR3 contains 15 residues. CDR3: CASSDPRQAQETQYF. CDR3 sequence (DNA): TGTGCCAGCAGTGATCCCAGACAAGCACAAGAGACCCAGTACTTC.

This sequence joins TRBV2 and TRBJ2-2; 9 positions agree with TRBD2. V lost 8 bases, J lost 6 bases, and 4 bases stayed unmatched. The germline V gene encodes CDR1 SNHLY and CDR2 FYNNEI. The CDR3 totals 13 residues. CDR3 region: CASVLAGSGELFF. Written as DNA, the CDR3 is TGTGCCAGCGTGCTAGCGGGATCCGGGGAGCTGTTTTTT.

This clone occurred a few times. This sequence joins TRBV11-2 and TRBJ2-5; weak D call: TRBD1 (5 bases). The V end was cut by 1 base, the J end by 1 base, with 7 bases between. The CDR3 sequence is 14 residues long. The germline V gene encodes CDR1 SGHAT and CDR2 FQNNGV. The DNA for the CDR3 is TGTGCCAGCAGCTTAGTACAGGCCCAAGAGACCCAGTACTTC. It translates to CASSLVQAQETQYF.

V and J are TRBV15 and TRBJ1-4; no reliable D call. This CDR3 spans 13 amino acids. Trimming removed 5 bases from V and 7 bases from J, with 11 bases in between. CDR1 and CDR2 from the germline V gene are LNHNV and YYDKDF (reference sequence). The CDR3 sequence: CATSGIAGEKLFF. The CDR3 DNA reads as TGTGCCACCAGCGGGATAGCGGGTGAAAAACTGTTTTTT.

In DNA, the CDR3 is TGTGCCACCGCACAGAATCACCAAGAGACCCAGTACTTC. It is translated as CATAQNHQETQYF. The chain joins TRBV19 to TRBJ2-5, with D unclear. The CDR3 extends over 13 amino acids. The germline V gene has CDR1 LNHDA and CDR2 SQIVND (reference sequence). Trimming cost V 10 bases and J 0 bases, with 12 bases left between them. The full variable domain, with the rest looked up from reference TRBV19 and TRBJ2-5, is DGGITQSPKYLFRKEGQNVTLSCEQNLNHDAMYWYRQDPGQGLRLIYYSQIVNDFQKGDIAEGYSVSREKKESFPLTVTSAQKNPTAFYLCATAQNHQETQYFGPGTRLLVL.

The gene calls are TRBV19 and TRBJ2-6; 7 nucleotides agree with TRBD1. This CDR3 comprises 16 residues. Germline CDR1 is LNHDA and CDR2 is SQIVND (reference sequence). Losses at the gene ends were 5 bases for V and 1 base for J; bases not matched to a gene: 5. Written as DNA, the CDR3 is TGTGCCAGTAGTCGGGACAGCCTTTCTGGGGCCAACGTCCTGACTTTC. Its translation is CASSRDSLSGANVLTF.

The CDR3 reads CASSIRSDTQYF. In DNA, the CDR3 is TGTGCCAGTAGTATCCGGTCTGATACGCAGTATTTT. The chain employs TRBV19 and TRBJ2-3, with D unclear. The germline V gene has CDR1 LNHDA and CDR2 SQIVND (reference sequence). This CDR3 spans 12 amino acids. Trimming took off 3 bases at V and 6 bases at J, with 7 bases between the two ends. Full variable domain (missing parts from reference TRBV19 and TRBJ2-3): DGGITQSPKYLFRKEGQNVTLSCEQNLNHDAMYWYRQDPGQGLRLIYYSQIVNDFQKGDIAEGYSVSREKKESFPLTVTSAQKNPTAFYLCASSIRSDTQYFGPGTRLTVL.

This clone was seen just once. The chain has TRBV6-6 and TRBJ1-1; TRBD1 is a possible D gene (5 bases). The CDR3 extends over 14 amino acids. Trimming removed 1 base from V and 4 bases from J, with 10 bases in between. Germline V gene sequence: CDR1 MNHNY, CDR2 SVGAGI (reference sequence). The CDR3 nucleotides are TGTGCCAGCAGTTACTTGGAGGGGAGCACTGAAGCTTTCTTT. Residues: CASSYLEGSTEAFF.

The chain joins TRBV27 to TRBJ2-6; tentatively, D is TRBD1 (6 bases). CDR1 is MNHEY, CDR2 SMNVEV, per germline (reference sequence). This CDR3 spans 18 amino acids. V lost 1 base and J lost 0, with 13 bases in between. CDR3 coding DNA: TGTGCCAGCAGTTTATTTGGGACAAAGAGCTCTGGGGCCAACGTCCTGACTTTC. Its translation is CASSLFGTKSSGANVLTF.